Listed below are T cell receptor beta chains from one sample, sequenced in a study of cytomegalovirus exposure and HLA in healthy donors. Libraries were prepared by immunoSEQ multiplex PCR; TCRdb keeps only in-frame clonotypes and omits some of them. The sample holds around 250,000 clones, 70% to 90% seen once. Sequencing was carried out using PBMCs. These receptors were collected from a woman in her sixties in good health and CMV-seropositive. Each CDR3 is given with its conserved first and last residue. The D gene is left open where the match is weak. Rows give clone size only sometimes, using once, few, many, or a class for an expanded clone.

size,J,V,D,CDR3,DNA
NA,TRBJ2-2,TRBV11-2,TRBD2,CASSPFGRGGTGELFF,TGTGCCAGCAGCCCTTTTGGCCGGGGAGGGACCGGGGAGCTGTTTTTT
NA,TRBJ2-1,TRBV9,TRBD2,CASSVEGSGMYNEQFF,TGTGCCAGCAGCGTAGAAGGTAGCGGGATGTACAATGAGCAGTTCTTC
NA,TRBJ1-1,TRBV5-4,TRBD1,CASSTRTGGVRTEAFF,TGTGCCAGCAGCACTCGGACAGGGGGGGTGCGGACTGAAGCTTTCTTT
NA,TRBJ2-1,TRBV5-3,TRBD1,CARSFPRNLTSGTDDNEQFF,TGTGCCAGAAGTTTCCCCCGGAATTTGACCTCCGGGACAGACGACAATGAGCAGTTCTTC
NA,TRBJ2-7,TRBV7-9,NA,CASSPGAGVREQYF,TGTGCCAGCAGCCCTGGGGCAGGGGTTAGGGAGCAGTACTTC
NA,TRBJ2-1,TRBV4-2,NA,CASSQEINSYNEQFF,TGTGCCAGCAGCCAAGAAATAAACTCCTACAATGAGCAGTTCTTC
NA,TRBJ2-5,TRBV12-5,TRBD1,CASGRDRGLQETQYF,TGTGCTAGTGGCAGAGACAGGGGGCTTCAAGAGACCCAGTACTTC
many,TRBJ2-3,TRBV28,NA,CASSTPGGTDTQYF,TGTGCCAGCAGTACACCCGGGGGCACAGATACGCAGTATTTT
NA,TRBJ2-1,TRBV11-3,NA,CASSLVGAGRSDNEQFF,TGTGCCAGCAGCTTAGTCGGGGCGGGGAGATCGGACAATGAGCAGTTCTTC
NA,TRBJ2-2,TRBV9,TRBD2,CASSPSGRNTGELFF,TGTGCCAGCTCCCCTAGCGGGAGGAACACCGGGGAGCTGTTTTTT
NA,TRBJ1-5,TRBV19,NA,CASSLVQGSNQPQHF,TGTGCCAGTAGCTTGGTGCAGGGTAGCAATCAGCCCCAGCATTTT
NA,TRBJ2-1,TRBV5-6,TRBD2,CASSGSGTSSVQFF,TGTGCCAGCAGCGGATCCGGGACTAGTTCGGTGCAGTTCTTC
NA,TRBJ2-5,TRBV7-2,NA,CASSLVGVSETQYF,TGTGCCAGCAGCTTAGTTGGAGTCTCGGAGACCCAGTACTTC
NA,TRBJ1-2,TRBV6-5,TRBD1,CASRPGQDPAYGYTF,TGTGCCAGCAGGCCAGGACAGGACCCTGCTTATGGCTACACCTTC
NA,TRBJ2-7,TRBV5-8,TRBD1,CASSLKGQGHEQYF,TGTGCCAGCAGCTTGAAAGGACAGGGCCACGAGCAGTACTTC
NA,TRBJ1-2,TRBV28,NA,CASRTPLTYGYTF,TGTGCCAGCAGGACTCCCCTCACCTATGGCTACACCTTC
NA,TRBJ1-4,TRBV6-5,TRBD1,CASSDRAINEKLFF,TGTGCCAGCTCGGACAGGGCGATTAATGAAAAACTGTTTTTT
NA,TRBJ2-7,TRBV6-1,NA,CASSEAHSYEQYF,TGTGCCAGCAGTGAAGCCCACTCCTACGAGCAGTACTTC
NA,TRBJ2-5,TRBV10-3,TRBD2,CAISRGLATQETQYF,TGTGCCATCAGTAGGGGACTAGCGACCCAAGAGACCCAGTACTTC
NA,TRBJ2-7,TRBV2,TRBD2,CASSDAGGYEQYF,TGTGCCAGCAGTGACGCGGGAGGGTACGAGCAGTACTTC
NA,TRBJ1-3,TRBV5-1,TRBD1,CASSLEGTGAGNTIYF,TGCGCCAGCAGTTTGGAGGGGACAGGGGCTGGAAACACCATATATTTT
NA,TRBJ2-3,TRBV19,TRBD2,CASSPGGRGTDTQYF,TGTGCCAGTAGTCCCGGCGGGAGAGGGACAGATACGCAGTATTTT
NA,TRBJ2-7,TRBV6-5,TRBD2,CASSLGGGSYEQYF,TGTGCCAGCAGCCTCGGGGGGGGCTCCTACGAGCAGTACTTC
NA,TRBJ2-7,TRBV2,TRBD2,CASGGDPYEQYF,TGTGCCAGCGGGGGGGATCCCTACGAGCAGTACTTC
NA,TRBJ1-4,TRBV2,TRBD1,CASSLDRGVNEKLFF,TGTGCCAGCAGTCTTGACAGGGGAGTGAATGAAAAACTGTTTTTT
NA,TRBJ2-2,TRBV4-1,TRBD1,CASSQRGFDRGATGELFF,TGCGCCAGCAGCCAAAGGGGGTTTGACAGGGGGGCGACCGGGGAGCTGTTTTTT
NA,TRBJ1-1,TRBV19,NA,CASSPDAGAEAFF,TGTGCCAGTAGTCCAGACGCGGGCGCTGAAGCTTTCTTT
NA,TRBJ1-2,TRBV4-1,TRBD1,CASSTRQGDGYTF,TGCGCCAGCAGCACCCGACAGGGAGACGGCTACACCTTC
NA,TRBJ2-2,TRBV19,TRBD2,CASIGGLAGDRTGELFF,TGTGCCAGCATCGGCGGACTAGCGGGAGATCGCACCGGGGAGCTGTTTTTT
NA,TRBJ1-4,TRBV7-9,NA,CASSSRQRNEKLFF,TGTGCCAGCAGCTCTCGACAGAGAAATGAAAAACTGTTTTTT
NA,TRBJ1-2,TRBV7-9,NA,CASSFHPLAGYTF,TGTGCCAGCAGCTTCCACCCTTTGGCGGGATACACCTTC
NA,TRBJ2-1,TRBV7-2,TRBD2,CASSNGLAGVSEQFF,TGTGCCAGCAGCAACGGACTAGCGGGAGTTAGTGAGCAGTTCTTC
NA,TRBJ2-1,TRBV14,TRBD1,CASSRQGPGGNEQFF,TGTGCCAGCAGCCGACAGGGACCAGGAGGCAATGAGCAGTTCTTC
NA,TRBJ2-7,TRBV2,TRBD1,CAIGQGGDPYEQYF,TGTGCCATCGGACAGGGCGGAGACCCCTACGAGCAGTACTTC
NA,TRBJ2-7,TRBV27,TRBD1,CASSFGGGRDRGFYEQYF,TGTGCCAGCAGTTTCGGCGGGGGCCGGGACAGGGGTTTCTACGAGCAGTACTTC
NA,TRBJ1-5,TRBV11-3,NA,CASSSRPTPYSNQPQHF,TGTGCCAGCAGCTCCAGACCGACACCCTATAGCAATCAGCCCCAGCATTTT
NA,TRBJ1-1,TRBV30,NA,CAWSHREAFF,TGTGCCTGGAGTCACCGGGAAGCTTTCTTT
NA,TRBJ1-1,TRBV28,NA,CASSGSWNTEAFF,TGTGCCAGCAGTGGGAGTTGGAACACTGAAGCTTTCTTT
NA,TRBJ1-1,TRBV25-1,NA,CASTYSGTNTEAFF,TGTGCCAGCACGTACTCTGGTACGAACACTGAAGCTTTCTTT
NA,TRBJ2-7,TRBV7-9,NA,CASSFSYEQYF,TGTGCCAGCAGCTTTTCGTACGAGCAGTACTTC
NA,TRBJ2-5,TRBV7-8,NA,CASSLGEETQYF,TGTGCCAGCAGCTTAGGCGAGGAGACCCAGTACTTC
NA,TRBJ2-5,TRBV7-9,NA,CSSTPGRSGPQETQYF,TGTTCCAGCACCCCGGGGAGGTCAGGTCCCCAAGAGACCCAGTACTTC
NA,TRBJ2-7,TRBV5-1,TRBD2,CASSLAGGRAYEQYF,TGCGCCAGCAGCTTGGCAGGCGGGAGGGCCTACGAGCAGTACTTC
once,TRBJ1-2,TRBV6-1,NA,CASSAQTASHNYGYTF,TGTGCCAGCAGTGCTCAGACAGCCTCTCATAACTATGGCTACACCTTC
NA,TRBJ2-5,TRBV28,NA,CASSLGRLQETQYF,TGTGCCAGCAGTTTAGGGAGACTGCAAGAGACCCAGTACTTC
NA,TRBJ2-2,TRBV6-5,NA,CASSLTRNYGELFF,TGTGCCAGCAGCCTGACTAGGAATTACGGGGAGCTGTTTTTT
NA,TRBJ2-2,TRBV29-1,TRBD2,CSVKRELAGELFF,TGCAGCGTAAAGCGGGAGTTGGCCGGGGAGCTGTTTTTT
NA,TRBJ2-7,TRBV5-4,NA,CASSLWEDEQYF,TGTGCCAGCAGCTTGTGGGAGGACGAGCAGTACTTC
NA,TRBJ2-7,TRBV18,NA,CASSPIEARLLYEQYF,TGTGCCAGCTCACCAATTGAGGCTAGACTTCTCTACGAGCAGTACTTC
NA,TRBJ1-2,TRBV7-9,TRBD1,CASSYPGTGTYGYTF,TGTGCCAGCAGCTACCCCGGGACAGGTACTTATGGCTACACCTTC
few,TRBJ1-2,TRBV11-2,TRBD1,CASSPQGASYGYTF,TGTGCCAGCAGCCCACAGGGGGCGAGCTATGGCTACACCTTC
NA,TRBJ2-7,TRBV4-1,NA,CASSQAPSSYEQYF,TGCGCCAGCAGCCAAGCACCGAGCTCCTACGAGCAGTACTTC
NA,TRBJ2-3,TRBV27,TRBD2,CASSFDGRAGTDTQYF,TGTGCCAGCAGTTTCGACGGGAGGGCCGGGACAGATACGCAGTATTTT
NA,TRBJ2-1,TRBV5-6,TRBD2,CASSLVSNSGRGGEQFF,TGTGCCAGCAGCTTGGTATCGAATAGCGGGAGAGGGGGTGAGCAGTTCTTC
NA,TRBJ1-2,TRBV19,NA,CASSIYGTIYGYTF,TGTGCCAGTAGTATCTATGGGACAATCTATGGCTACACCTTC